The entry that follows covers one T cell receptor beta chain sequence. Germline is not matched at one junction end, which may reflect a read error. This specimen belongs to a study of CD4 and CD8 cells across lung adenocarcinoma regions. CDR3 length equals 16 residues. The germline CDR1 and CDR2 sequences are MNHNS and SASEGT. TCRdb analysed the PCR reads with MiXCR anew, one entry per CDR3 protein. Of 15,000 to 20,000 distinct CDR3 sequences in the sample, approximately 50% were seen once. The source of this sequence is a male donor with lung adenocarcinoma. The CD4 and CD8 labels of this study may be unreliable. The material sequenced was CD8+ T cells from the margin of a lung tumor. The chain joins TRBV6-1 to TRBJ2-3; D possibly uses TRBD1 or TRBD2 (6 bases each). The CDR3 DNA reads TGTGCCAGCGGGGGAGCCGGGGGCGGGGTCGGGGATACGCAGTATTTC. Residues: CASGGAGGGVGDTQYF.